A selection of T cell receptor beta chains follows, all from one sample in a study of CD8+CD57+ T cells in acquired aplastic anemia. TCRdb ran MiXCR on the reads and lists one entry per CDR3 protein. The repertoire includes under 200,000 distinct CDR3 sequences, 40% to 50% of them detected once, and roughly 29% sits in the top ten. Sample: sorted CD4+, CD8+, or CD8+CD57+ T cells (not recorded which) from PBMCs. The receptors shown here come from a human donor with aplastic anemia. CDR3s include the opening cysteine and the closing phenylalanine or tryptophan. D genes are given only for firm matches. Clone size is given for some rows only: seen once, a few or many times, or a class if the clone is expanded.

D gene	J gene	clone size	V gene	CDR3 DNA	CDR3 protein
TRBD1	TRBJ2-1	many	TRBV7-6	TGTGCCAGCAGCCCCATTCCCGGACAGGGGGCGGTATCCAATGAGCAGTTCTTC	CASSPIPGQGAVSNEQFF
.	TRBJ2-5	.	TRBV29-1	TGCAGCGTTGAATTACGAGAGACCCAGTACTTC	CSVELRETQYF
.	TRBJ1-1	many	TRBV5-6	TGTGCCAGCAGCTTAGGGGTTCACACTGAAGCTTTCTTT	CASSLGVHTEAFF
TRBD1	TRBJ1-6	.	TRBV6-1	TGTGCCAGCACCGCATTGACAGGGTTAGGTTCACCCCTCCACTTT	CASTALTGLGSPLHF
.	TRBJ1-1	.	TRBV7-2	TGTGCCAGCAGCCCTAATGGCACTGAAGCTTTCTTT	CASSPNGTEAFF
TRBD1	TRBJ2-5	many	TRBV9	TGTGCCAGCAGCTTCAGTAAGGGGGCGAAAGGAGAGACCCAGTACTTC	CASSFSKGAKGETQYF
.	TRBJ2-7	many	TRBV4-1	TGCGCCAGCAGCCAAGTCCGCCCCGGGGTAGCAGGCTCCTACGAGCAGTACTTC	CASSQVRPGVAGSYEQYF
.	TRBJ2-2	many	TRBV6-5	TGTGCCAGCAGTTACTCGGGGGTGACCGGGGAGCTGTTTTTT	CASSYSGVTGELFF
.	TRBJ1-2	few	TRBV2	TGTGCCAGCAGTGACAGGGTCTATGGCTACACCTTC	CASSDRVYGYTF
.	TRBJ1-2	many	TRBV11-2	TGTGCCAGCAGCCCGGGGGTACAGGGTCATGGCTACACCTTC	CASSPGVQGHGYTF
TRBD1	TRBJ1-4	.	TRBV2	TGTGCCAGCAGTTTCAGGGGGGATGGTGAAAAACTGTTTTTT	CASSFRGDGEKLFF
.	TRBJ2-7	few	TRBV10-3	TGTGCCATCAGTCTAGGGGTCCACGAGCAGTACTTC	CAISLGVHEQYF
.	TRBJ2-5	.	TRBV11-3	TGTGCCAGCAGCCTCGGGGGCTGGGAGACCCAGTACTTC	CASSLGGWETQYF
TRBD2	TRBJ2-2	.	TRBV30	TGTGCCTGGAGTCCGGCGGGAGGGGGGGATCACACCGGGGAGCTGTTTTTT	CAWSPAGGGDHTGELFF
.	TRBJ1-2	few	TRBV19	TGTGCCAGTAGCGACTTCGTATTTGGCTACACCTTC	CASSDFVFGYTF
.	TRBJ2-7	.	TRBV19	TGTGCCAGTAGTATGGGTCTGGGGGGATCCTACGAGCAGTACTTC	CASSMGLGGSYEQYF
TRBD1	TRBJ2-7	.	TRBV10-1	TGCGCCAGCAGTCTCAACAGGGGATCCTACGGGCAGTACTTC	CASSLNRGSYGQYF
.	TRBJ1-1	few	TRBV30	TGTGCCTGGGGTCCTGCGAACACTGAAGCTTTCTTT	CAWGPANTEAFF
.	TRBJ1-1	.	TRBV5-1	TGCGCCAGCAGCAACACCGGGGTCCCTGAAGCTTTCTTT	CASSNTGVPEAFF
TRBD1	TRBJ1-2	.	TRBV10-3	TGTGCCACTTCGACAGGGGTTGGTAGGAATCTTGGCTACACCTTC	CATSTGVGRNLGYTF
.	TRBJ2-7	many	TRBV5-1	TGCGCCAGCCAGGAGGGATCCTACGAGCAGTACTTC	CASQEGSYEQYF
.	TRBJ2-7	many	TRBV7-9	TGTGCCAGCAGCTTAGTGTCGGGCCAACCCTCCTACGAGCAGTACTTC	CASSLVSGQPSYEQYF
.	TRBJ2-7	once	TRBV20-1	TGCAGTGCTGAGGCGGATCACTCCTACGAGCAGTACTTC	CSAEADHSYEQYF
.	TRBJ2-2	.	TRBV24-1	TGTGCCACGAGCTCAGGGGTCCCGAACACCGGGGAGCTGTTTTTT	CATSSGVPNTGELFF
TRBD1	TRBJ2-7	many	TRBV4-1	TGCGCCAGCAGCCAAGGCAGGACAGGGGCGATCTCCTACGAGCAGTACTTC	CASSQGRTGAISYEQYF
TRBD1	TRBJ1-2	.	TRBV5-6	TGTGCCAGCACCACAGGGGGGGGGTACTATGGCTACACCTTC	CASTTGGGYYGYTF
.	TRBJ2-1	.	TRBV29-1	TGCAGCGTTGACATCCCCGGGGGCGGGGAGCAGTTCTTC	CSVDIPGGGEQFF
.	TRBJ1-5	.	TRBV29-1	TGCAGCGTTACATGGGAGGGTGGCAATCAGCCCCAGCATTTT	CSVTWEGGNQPQHF
.	TRBJ1-1	few	TRBV30	TGTGCCTGGAGGGAGAGCATTGAAGCTTTCTTT	CAWRESIEAFF
.	TRBJ2-7	.	TRBV7-8	TGTGCCAGCAGCTTAGGCCCTTCAAGAGGCTACGAGCAGTACTTC	CASSLGPSRGYEQYF
TRBD2	TRBJ2-7	.	TRBV5-1	TGCGCCAGCAGCTGGAGCGGGAGCTCCTACGAGCAGTACTTC	CASSWSGSSYEQYF
.	TRBJ2-7	.	TRBV4-2	TGTGCCAGCAGCAGACCAGAGCGAGCCTCCTACGAGCAGTACTTC	CASSRPERASYEQYF
.	TRBJ2-2	.	TRBV15	TGTGCCACCAGCACCATCCGGTTCGGACCGGGGGAGCTGTTTTTT	CATSTIRFGPGELFF
.	TRBJ1-2	.	TRBV20-1	TGCAGTGCCACCGGGTCGTGGCCCGAGAGTGACTACACCTTC	CSATGSWPESDYTF
.	TRBJ2-7	.	TRBV7-2	TGTGCCAGCGACCACGGCAGCTCCTACGAGCAGTACTTC	CASDHGSSYEQYF
.	TRBJ1-5	many	TRBV7-8	TGTGCCAGCAGCTTGATCCTTGGGAGCAATCAGCCCCAGCATTTT	CASSLILGSNQPQHF
.	TRBJ2-7	few	TRBV7-2	TGTGCCAGCAGCTTGACAGCTTCCTACGAGCAGTACTTC	CASSLTASYEQYF
.	TRBJ2-2	many	TRBV7-3	TGTGCCAGCAGTAGCTACACCGGGGAGCTGTTTTTT	CASSSYTGELFF
TRBD2	TRBJ2-1	many	TRBV15	TGTGCCACCAGCAGCGGACTAGGGAACAATGAGCAGTTCTTC	CATSSGLGNNEQFF
.	TRBJ2-1	.	TRBV25-1	TGTGCCAGCAGTCGAGGGGGGTCCTACAATGAGCAGTTCTTC	CASSRGGSYNEQFF
.	TRBJ1-6	.	TRBV20-1	TGCAGTGCCCAGGGAGGAAATTCACCCCTCCACTTT	CSAQGGNSPLHF
.	TRBJ2-7	.	TRBV7-8	TGTGCCAGCAGCCGGGACACCGAGCAGTACTTC	CASSRDTEQYF
TRBD1	TRBJ2-1	.	TRBV24-1	TGTGCCACCAGTGACCTCCAGGGGGACTACAATGAGCAGTTCTTC	CATSDLQGDYNEQFF
.	TRBJ2-4	.	TRBV25-1	TGTGCCAGCAGTTGGGACACCAAAAACATTCAGTACTTC	CASSWDTKNIQYF
.	TRBJ1-2	.	TRBV27	TGTGCCAGCAGTCATATTATGGAGGGGGCTAACTATGGCTACACCTTC	CASSHIMEGANYGYTF
TRBD2	TRBJ2-1	.	TRBV10-3	TGTGCCACCACCTCACCCGGCGGGGGAGACAATGAGCAGTTCTTC	CATTSPGGGDNEQFF
.	TRBJ1-5	few	TRBV25-1	TGTGCCAGCAGTGAATTGGGGAGCCAGCCCCAGCATTTT	CASSELGSQPQHF
TRBD1	TRBJ1-1	many	TRBV20-1	TGCAGTGCTTCACCTAGACAGGGAACTGAAGCTTTCTTT	CSASPRQGTEAFF
.	TRBJ1-1	.	TRBV6-5	TGTGCCAGCAGTTCAGACACCTTAACAAAGAACACTGAAGCTTTCTTT	CASSSDTLTKNTEAFF
TRBD2	TRBJ2-1	many	TRBV5-4	TGTGCCAGCAGCCAGGGACTAGCGGGAGAGGAGTTCTTC	CASSQGLAGEEFF
TRBD2	TRBJ2-7	.	TRBV29-1	TGCAGCGTCCGGACTAGCGGGAAATCCTACGAGCAGTACTTC	CSVRTSGKSYEQYF
TRBD2	TRBJ2-7	many	TRBV20-1	TGCAGTGCTAGCGGGACTAGCGACTACGAGCAGTACTTC	CSASGTSDYEQYF
.	TRBJ2-7	.	TRBV5-1	TGCGCCAGCAGCTTGGCCCAGGCAGCCTCGTACGAGCAGTACTTC	CASSLAQAASYEQYF
.	TRBJ1-6	once	TRBV7-3	TGTGCCAGCAGCTTATGGGAGGCATCACCCCTCCACTTT	CASSLWEASPLHF
.	TRBJ2-7	.	TRBV2	TGTGCCAGCACCCAAACGGCAGAGGGCAACGAGCAGTACTTC	CASTQTAEGNEQYF
.	TRBJ2-5	.	TRBV15	TGTGCCACCAGCAGAAACCTAGGGGCCCAAGAGACCCAGTACTTC	CATSRNLGAQETQYF
TRBD1	TRBJ2-1	.	TRBV10-3	TGTGCCATCAGTGAAACACGAACGGGACAGGGTGCTAATGAGCAGTTCTTC	CAISETRTGQGANEQFF
.	TRBJ2-1	.	TRBV19	TGTGCCAGTAGTCCCGGGTGGGAGCAGTTCTTC	CASSPGWEQFF
.	TRBJ2-3	many	TRBV30	TGTGCCTGGGGGGAGGCTAGTACAGATACGCAGTATTTT	CAWGEASTDTQYF
.	TRBJ2-7	.	TRBV6-1	TGTGCCAGCTGGGCAGGGGGGCACGAGCAGTACTTC	CASWAGGHEQYF